This T cell receptor (beta chain) is from a study of CD8 T cells in ankylosing spondylitis listed by TCRdb under 2017. About the investigation overall: The study profiled T cell receptor beta repertoires in healthy donors and ankylosing spondylitis patients to find disease-linked TCR variants. Peripheral blood samples were taken, and synovial fluid was additionally collected from ankylosing spondylitis patients. In total, the full study cohort was made up of roughly 110 healthy donors and some 26 ankylosing spondylitis patients.

This clonotype was seen only a few times. No cognate antigen has been identified for it. No clone much larger than this one lies a single base away; base qualities are absent. These reads were obtained on an Illumina HiSeq 2500. Quantitative 5'-RACE with molecular barcodes was the method used to prepare the TCR beta libraries. Under the source paper's analysis protocol: Disease-linked TCR variants were identified with a new computational method built on a probabilistic model of VDJ rearrangement. Using fastp trimming at Q25 and MiXCR clonotype assembly, TCRdb reanalyzed the public sequencing data and kept in-frame beta chains. Entries are consolidated by CDR3 protein sequence, retaining the most common genes and DNA. These V and J calls originate from TCRdb's pipeline instead of the authors' own analysis. The sample includes approximately 350,000 distinct CDR3 sequences, with about 20% observed a single time. Jointly, the top ten make up around 13% of the sample.

The investigation overall reported the following: Some motif variants were previously reported in synovial fluid and blood of reactive arthritis patients, suggesting common disease-initiation mechanisms. Significant enrichment of the disease-linked clones was reported in matched synovial fluid samples from ankylosing spondylitis patients. Blood from ankylosing spondylitis patients appeared to be characterized by a TCR beta motif composed of under ten highly homologous amino acid variants. A CD8+ phenotype was shown by the disease-linked clones, which were found at relatively low frequencies in peripheral blood.

Sequences SQVTM (CDR1) and ANQGSEA (CDR2) are obtained from the germline V gene. The CDR3 contains 12 residues, cysteine and phenylalanine counted. Only the CDR3 region is kept as DNA, spanning 36 bases read in frame from base 1. Trimming at the junction amounts to 5 bases on V and 6 bases on J, and the germline ends lie 12 bases apart. This TCR was sampled from a male donor with ankylosing spondylitis or in good health (not recorded which). The chain is encoded by TRBV29-1 joined to TRBJ2-3, with no reliable assignment of the D segment. Sequencing was carried out using blood, either unsorted or a sorted T cell fraction (not recorded which). The CDR3 reads as follows: CSVQTGMDTQYF. The DNA is as follows: TGCAGCGTTCAGACTGGGATGGATACGCAGTATTTT.